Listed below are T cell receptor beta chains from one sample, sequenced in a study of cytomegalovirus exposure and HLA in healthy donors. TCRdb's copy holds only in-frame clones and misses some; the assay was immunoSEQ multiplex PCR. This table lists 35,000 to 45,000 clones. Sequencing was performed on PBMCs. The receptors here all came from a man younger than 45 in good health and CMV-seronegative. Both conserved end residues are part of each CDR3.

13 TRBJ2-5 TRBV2 CASSGEGGETQYF
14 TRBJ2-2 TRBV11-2 CASSSGTGPGELFF
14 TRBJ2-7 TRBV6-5 CASRISGGAYEQYF
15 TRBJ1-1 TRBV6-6 CASSYGQMSNTEAFF
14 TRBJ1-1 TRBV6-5 CASSYQKLNAEAFF
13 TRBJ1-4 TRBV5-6 CASSLGGKRKLFF
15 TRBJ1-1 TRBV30 CAWSTGQGVYTEAFF
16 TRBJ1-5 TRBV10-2 CASSPQTVYSNQPQHF
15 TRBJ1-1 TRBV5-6 CASSGTGTVNTEAFF
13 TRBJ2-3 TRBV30 CAWSVRSTDTQYF
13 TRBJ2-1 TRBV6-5 CASSASGDNEQFF
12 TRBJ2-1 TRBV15 CATSSLYNEQFF
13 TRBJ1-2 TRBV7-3 CASSYDAGKGYTF
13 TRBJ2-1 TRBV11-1 CASSFSRDNEQFF
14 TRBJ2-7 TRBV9 CASTPASGGYEQYF
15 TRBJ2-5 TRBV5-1 CASGVFSGSGETQYF
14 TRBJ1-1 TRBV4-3 CASSQERGGTEAFF
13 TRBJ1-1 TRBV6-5 CASMAGWNTEAFF
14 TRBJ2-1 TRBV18 CASSKGDLNNEQFF
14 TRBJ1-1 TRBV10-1 CASSETTGHYFGFF
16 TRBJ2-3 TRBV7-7 CASSRGGTRGRDTQYF
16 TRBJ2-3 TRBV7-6 CASSEALAGSTDTQYF
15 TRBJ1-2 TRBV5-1 CASSLRAGVGYGYTF
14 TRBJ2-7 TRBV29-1 CSVEEVGEGYEQYF
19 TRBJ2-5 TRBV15 CATSSPFGRGPLPQETQYF
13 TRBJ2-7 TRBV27 CASSLADSYEQYF
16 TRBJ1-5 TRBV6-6 CASSPRPDGSNQPQHF
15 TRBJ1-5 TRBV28 CASSTRTYSNQPQHF
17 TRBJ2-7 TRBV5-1 CASSPGYRDRGFHEQYF
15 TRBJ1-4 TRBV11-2 CASSLVSPGEEKLFF
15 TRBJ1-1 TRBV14 CASSDKQGWGTEAFF
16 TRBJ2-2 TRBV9 CASSVTSRPNTGELFF
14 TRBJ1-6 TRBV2 CASSQGQGNSPLHF
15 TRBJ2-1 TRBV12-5 CASGSGLAGGREQFF
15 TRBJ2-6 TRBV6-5 CASSPSGTGANVLTF
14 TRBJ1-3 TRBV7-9 CASSLTASGNTIYF
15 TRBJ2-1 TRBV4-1 CASSQDPGGYNEQFF
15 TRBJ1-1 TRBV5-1 CASQIEPRGSTEAFF
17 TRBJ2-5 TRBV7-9 CASSPTGTSGGKETQYF
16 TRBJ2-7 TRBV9 CASSPMILGRSYEQYF
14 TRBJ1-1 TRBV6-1 CASTEVGRDTEAFF
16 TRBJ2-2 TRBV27 CASARLAGGVTGELFF
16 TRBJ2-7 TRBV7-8 CASSGGVAGSSYEQYF
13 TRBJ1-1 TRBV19 CASRDRGPTEAFF
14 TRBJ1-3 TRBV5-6 CASSRPPSGNTIYF
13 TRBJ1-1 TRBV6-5 CACQGVKNTEAFF
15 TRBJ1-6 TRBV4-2 CASSQEGRSNSPLHF
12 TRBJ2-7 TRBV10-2 CASGRGEYEQYF
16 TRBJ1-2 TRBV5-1 CASSLVAGQGADGYTF
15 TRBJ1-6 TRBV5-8 CASSRGQGWNSPLHF
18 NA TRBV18 CASSPFRQGALLSYEQYF
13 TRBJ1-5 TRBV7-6 CASSSGQSQPQHF
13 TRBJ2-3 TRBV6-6 CASSYLPSDTQYF
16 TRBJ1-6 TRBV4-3 CASSQEAWDRGSPLHF
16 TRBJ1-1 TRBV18 CASSPRVDRVNTEAFF
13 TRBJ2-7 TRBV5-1 CASTPAGSYEQYF
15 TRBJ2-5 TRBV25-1 CASRGPGTGGQTQYF